The next 27 T cell receptor delta chains were all read from a single sample in a study of gamma-delta chains in newborns, infants, children. TCRdb reanalysed the reads via CATT. The sample holds about 3,800 delta-chain clones, 1.9% seen once. The sequencing input was blood. Receptors originate from a child who was a newborn, infant or young child, either healthy, febrile or measles-vaccinated (not recorded which).

This clone was seen more than once but under ten times. The CDR3 loop is CAANDRIQNSWDTRQMFF. The CDR3 nucleotides are TGTGCAGCAAACGATAGGATACAGAACTCCTGGGACACCCGACAGATGTTTTTC. The chain employs TRAV29/DV5 and TRDJ3; possibly TRDD3 for D (6 bases). V was clipped by 3 bases and J by 0 bases, with 16 bases between them. The CDR3 extends over 18 amino acids. Per germline, CDR1 NSMFDY and CDR2 ISSIKDK.

The sample holds a few counts of this clone. This may stem from a read error, because a much larger clone lies one nucleotide away. The gene calls are TRDV2 and TRDJ2; 11 bases fit TRDD3. CDR3 length: 16 residues. The germline V gene has CDR1 GEAIGNYY and CDR2 EKD. V dropped 2 bases and J dropped 0; count of bases not matched to a gene: 1. The CDR3 is CACDKLGDTLTAQLFF. For the CDR3, the DNA is TGTGCCTGTGACAAACTGGGGGATACTTTGACAGCACAACTCTTCTTT.

The V and J genes are TRDV3 and TRDJ3; TRDD3 matches 11 bases. The J gene, absent from TCRdb, was called here by matching the DNA to germline. V was pared by 1 base and J by 0 bases, with 5 bases of the junction left unmatched. The CDR3 is 18 amino acids. From germline, CDR1 is TVYSNPD and CDR2 GDNSRS (reference sequence). The CDR3 DNA reads TGTGCCTTTACTGGGGGATACTCGAGCTCCTGGGACACCCGACAGATGTTTTTC. Protein sequence: CAFTGGYSSSWDTRQMFF.

A few counts support this clone. The rearrangement uses TRAV29/DV5 and TRDJ1; D is undetermined. The V gene lost 1 base and the J gene lost 7 bases, with 14 bases spanning the gap. The CDR3 has 13 amino acids. Germline V gives CDR1 NSMFDY, CDR2 ISSIKDK. The CDR3 sequence: CAASTHPCRKLIF. In nucleotides, the CDR3 is TGTGCAGCAAGCACCCATCCTTGCCGTAAACTCATCTTT.

Notes on this clone: The junction departs from germline at one end; a sequencing error may be responsible. The rearrangement joins TRDV2 to TRDJ3, with D hard to call. No J segment appears in TCRdb, so it was assigned here by matching the sequence to germline. Germline-derived CDR1 and CDR2 are GEAIGNYY and EKD. The CDR3 loop spans 17 amino acids. CDR3 in amino acids: CAGDTVGGARDTRQMFF. The CDR3 nucleotides are TGTGCCGGTGACACCGTGGGAGGAGCCCGGGACACCCGACAGATGTTTTTC.

This clone came up a few times. A far larger clone is only one base removed, so a read error is likely. The rearrangement uses TRDV2 and TRDJ3; D may be TRDD3 (5 bases). The germline gives CDR1 GEAIGNYY, CDR2 EKD. V lost 1 base and J lost 2, with 14 bases in between. This CDR3 has 18 residues. CDR3: CACDTIGIGPWDTRQMFF. The CDR3 DNA reads TGTGCCTGTGACACTATTGGGATCGGCCCCTGGGACACCCGACAGATGTTTTTC.

This clone is classed as large (0.1 to 1%). The chain links TRDV2 to TRDJ1, with 8 bases fitting TRDD3. V lost 0 bases, J lost 0 bases, and 5 bases stayed unmatched. Per germline, CDR1 GEAIGNYY and CDR2 EKD. The CDR3 sequence is 16 residues long. CDR3 sequence: CACDTYRGYYTDKLIF. CDR3 in DNA: TGTGCCTGTGACACCTACCGGGGATACTACACCGATAAACTCATCTTT.

Regarding this clone: The same CDR3 arises from other DNA sequences in this sample as well. This chain uses TRDV2 with TRDJ3, with TRDD3 matching over 8 bases. Per the germline V gene, CDR1 is GEAIGNYY and CDR2 is EKD. The J segment lost 0 bases and the V segment lost 1 base, leaving 7 bases of the junction unmatched. The CDR3 is made up of 19 amino acids. Here the CDR3 DNA reads TGTGCCTGTGACACTGTACTGGGGGCTTCCTCCTGGGACACCCGACAGATGTTTTTC. Amino acids: CACDTVLGASSWDTRQMFF.

As regards this clone: This likely traces to a read error, being one base from a far larger clone. The chain uses TRDV2 and TRDJ1; 7 nucleotides line up with TRDD3. Unmatched junction bases numbered 11, after V lost 1 base and J lost 7 bases. Germline V gene data show CDR1 as GEAIGNYY and CDR2 as EKD. CDR3 length: 15 amino acids. The CDR3 sequence: CACDTLGGSGGKLIF. Here the CDR3 DNA reads TGTGCCTGTGACACGCTGGGGGGCAGCGGAGGTAAACTCATCTTT.

The chain carries TRDV2 and TRDJ3; TRDD3 agrees at 8 bases. The junction had 6 bases not matched to a gene; V was cut back by 0 bases and J by 0 bases. This CDR3 has 19 amino acids. CDR1 and CDR2 (germline): GEAIGNYY, EKD. CDR3 DNA sequence: TGTGCCTGTGACACCTGGGGGATGGCCGGCTCCTGGGACACCCGACAGATGTTTTTC. Amino acid sequence: CACDTWGMAGSWDTRQMFF.

This clone was seen only a few times. This rearrangement joins TRDV1 to TRDJ3; possibly TRDD3 for D (6 bases). Per the germline V gene, CDR1 is TSWWSYY and CDR2 is QGS. This CDR3 comprises 18 residues. Between the trimmed V and J ends, which lost 0 bases and 0 bases, there was a span of 9 bases. Here the CDR3 reads CALGELGEPSWDTRQMFF. CDR3 DNA: TGTGCTCTTGGGGAACTGGGGGAGCCCTCCTGGGACACCCGACAGATGTTTTTC.

This clone ranks as large. This sample also contains other DNA sequences that code for the same CDR3. This chain uses TRDV2 with TRDJ3; D is perhaps TRDD1 (5 bases). V lost 1 base to trimming and J lost 2 bases, with 11 bases between them. The germline CDR1 and CDR2 sequences are GEAIGNYY and EKD. The CDR3 consists of 17 residues. In DNA, the CDR3 is TGTGCCTGTGACACGCCCGATAGTACCTGGGACACCCGACAGATGTTTTTC. As protein: CACDTPDSTWDTRQMFF.

This clone was counted only a few times. One base away lies a much larger clone, so this may be a sequencing read error. V is TRDV2 and J is TRDJ2, with 11 bases identical to TRDD3. CDR3 size: 16 residues. CDR1 and CDR2 from the germline V gene are GEAIGNYY and EKD. CDR3 region: CARDILGDTLTAQLFF. The CDR3 DNA follows: TGTGCCCGTGACATACTGGGGGATACTTTGACAGCACAACTCTTCTTT.

A few counts support this clone. Compared with germline, one end of the junction differs, possibly owing to a read error. The chain uses TRDV1 and TRDJ1, with a tentative D call TRDD3 (6 bases). This CDR3 has 16 amino acids. The germline V gene has CDR1 TSWWSYY and CDR2 QGS. The CDR3 is CALGELEKYWADKLTF. The CDR3, as DNA: TGTGCTCTTGGGGAACTAGAAAAGTACTGGGCCGATAAACTCACCTTT.

This clone appeared a few times. This same CDR3 is encoded by further DNA sequences in the sample. This chain links TRDV2 with TRDJ2, with 9 bases matching TRDD3. The germline CDR1 and CDR2 sequences are GEAIGNYY and EKD. V dropped 0 bases and J dropped 4; count of bases not matched to a gene: 8. The CDR3 is made up of 17 amino acids. The CDR3: CACDTVSVLGETAQLFF. The CDR3 DNA reads TGTGCCTGTGACACCGTATCTGTACTGGGGGAGACAGCACAACTCTTCTTT.

This clone was seen more than once but under ten times. The chain carries TRDV2 and TRDJ1; 8 nucleotides match TRDD3. Unmatched junction bases numbered 8, after V lost 3 bases and J lost 0 bases. The CDR3 consists of 16 residues. Germline CDR1 is GEAIGNYY and CDR2 is EKD. For the CDR3, the DNA is TGTGCCTGTGACCGACTGGGGGTCTCGTACACCGATAAACTCATCTTT. This sequence encodes CACDRLGVSYTDKLIF.

As regards this clone: This CDR3 is also generated by other DNA sequences in the sample. V usage is TRDV2 and J usage is TRDJ3, with 9 bases matching TRDD3. Germline V lookup: CDR1 GEAIGNYY, CDR2 EKD. J gave up 1 base and V 1 base, and 4 bases lay outside the gene matches. CDR3 length: 18 residues. The CDR3 sequence is CACDTGDTRSWDTRQMFF. CDR3 DNA sequence: TGTGCCTGTGACACTGGGGATACGAGGTCCTGGGACACCCGACAGATGTTTTTC.

This clone came up a few times. A read error likely explains this, since a far larger clone differs by one base. The rearrangement uses TRDV2 and TRDJ2; 13 positions match TRDD3. The germline gives CDR1 GEAIGNYY, CDR2 EKD. V dropped 3 bases and J dropped 1; count of bases not matched to a gene: 7. CDR3 size: 18 residues. The CDR3 protein is CACDPVLGDTLLTAQLFF. The DNA for the CDR3 is TGTGCCTGTGACCCGGTACTGGGGGATACGCTTTTGACAGCACAACTCTTCTTT.

This clone came up a few times. This probably arose from a read error, given a far larger clone one base away. The chain uses TRDV2 and TRDJ3; D gene ambiguous. The germline V gene encodes CDR1 GEAIGNYY and CDR2 EKD. The CDR3 is 17 amino acids. V lost 5 bases and J lost 1, with 14 bases in between. The CDR3 here is CACAITRGSWDTRQMFF. The CDR3 DNA follows: TGTGCCTGTGCCATTACTCGCGGGTCCTGGGACACCCGACAGATGTTTTTC.

About this clone: A far bigger clonotype differs at one base, so this is likely a read error. This rearrangement joins TRDV2 to TRDJ3; D is possibly TRDD3 (5 bases). The CDR3 is made up of 18 amino acids. Germline-derived CDR1 and CDR2 are GEAIGNYY and EKD. The DNA of the CDR3 is TGTGCCTGTGACACCGGTACTGCCAGCTCCTGGGACACCCGACAGGTGTTTTTC. Its protein product is CACDTGTASSWDTRQVFF.

Worth noting for this clone: Other DNA sequences of this sample code for an identical CDR3. The chain combines TRDV2 with TRDJ3, with TRDD3 identical over 10 bases. Per germline, CDR1 GEAIGNYY and CDR2 EKD. CDR3 size: 19 residues. V dropped 0 bases and J dropped 1; count of bases not matched to a gene: 5. CDR3 region: CACDTVLGDRSWDTRQMFF. CDR3 in DNA: TGTGCCTGTGACACCGTACTGGGGGATCGTTCCTGGGACACCCGACAGATGTTTTTC.

A note on this clone: Since a far larger clone is one base different, this is likely a read error. Other DNA sequences in this specimen translate into the identical CDR3. The rearrangement uses TRDV2 and TRDJ3, with 7 nucleotides matching TRDD3. This CDR3 is built from 17 residues. Germline lookup yields CDR1 GEAIGNYY and CDR2 EKD. CDR3 coding DNA: TGTGCCTGTGACGTACTGGGGAGCTCCAGGGACACCCGACAGATGTTTTTC. It encodes CACDVLGSSRDTRQMFF.

This clone was recorded a few times. The sample contains more than one DNA sequence encoding this CDR3. This chain uses TRDV2 with TRDJ3, with TRDD3 matching over 8 bases. Germline CDR1 and CDR2: GEAIGNYY and EKD. After removal of 0 bases from V and 0 bases from J, the junction contained 3 bases not matched to a gene. CDR3 size: 18 residues. The CDR3 loop reads CACDTVLGGSWDTRQMFF. CDR3 bases: TGTGCCTGTGACACCGTACTGGGGGGCTCCTGGGACACCCGACAGATGTTTTTC.

The chain combines TRDV2 with TRDJ3; 10 bases fit TRDD3. The CDR3 spans 19 residues. Germline CDR1 and CDR2: GEAIGNYY and EKD. V was clipped by 0 bases and J by 0 bases; unmatched bases: 4. DNA for the CDR3: TGTGCCTGTGACACCTGGGGGATACTGAGCTCCTGGGACACCCGACAGATGTTTTTC. Protein product: CACDTWGILSSWDTRQMFF.

This chain joins TRDV3 and TRDJ1, with 13 nucleotides matching TRDD3. V dropped 4 bases and J dropped 7; count of bases not matched to a gene: 30. There are 21 residues in the CDR3. Germline V lookup: CDR1 TVYSNPD, CDR2 GDNSRS (reference sequence). The CDR3 here is CASSDSYLYWGIRGGVGKLIF. CDR3 bases: TGTGCCTCCAGCGATTCCTACTTATACTGGGGGATACGCGGTGGTGTCGGTAAACTCATCTTT. Full variable domain (remainder filled in from reference TRDV3 and TRDJ1): CDKVTQSSPDQTVASGSEVVLLCTYDTVYSNPDLFWYRIRPDYSFQFVFYGDNSRSEGADFTQGRFSVKHILTQKAFHLVISPVRTEDSATYYCASSDSYLYWGIRGGVGKLIFGKGTRVTVEP.

V gene TRDV2 combines with J gene TRDJ2, with 9 bases that match TRDD3. Per germline, CDR1 GEAIGNYY and CDR2 EKD. V lost 0 bases, J lost 0 bases, and 10 bases stayed unmatched. CDR3 length equals 19 residues. The CDR3 bases are TGTGCCTGTGACACCGTACTGGGGGACCCCTTAGCTTTGACAGCACAACTCTTCTTT. Its translation: CACDTVLGDPLALTAQLFF.

Points on this clone: A much larger clone sits a single nucleotide away, making a read error possible. Other nucleotide sequences from this sample produce the same CDR3. The J gene is TRDJ3, the V gene TRDV2; D remains unclear. Between the trimmed V and J ends, which lost 1 base and 4 bases, there was a span of 1 base. The CDR3 is 13 residues long. CDR1 GEAIGNYY and CDR2 EKD come from the germline V gene. CDR3 in amino acids: CACDTWDTRQMFF. CDR3 DNA sequence: TGTGCCTGTGACACGTGGGACACCCGACAGATGTTTTTC.